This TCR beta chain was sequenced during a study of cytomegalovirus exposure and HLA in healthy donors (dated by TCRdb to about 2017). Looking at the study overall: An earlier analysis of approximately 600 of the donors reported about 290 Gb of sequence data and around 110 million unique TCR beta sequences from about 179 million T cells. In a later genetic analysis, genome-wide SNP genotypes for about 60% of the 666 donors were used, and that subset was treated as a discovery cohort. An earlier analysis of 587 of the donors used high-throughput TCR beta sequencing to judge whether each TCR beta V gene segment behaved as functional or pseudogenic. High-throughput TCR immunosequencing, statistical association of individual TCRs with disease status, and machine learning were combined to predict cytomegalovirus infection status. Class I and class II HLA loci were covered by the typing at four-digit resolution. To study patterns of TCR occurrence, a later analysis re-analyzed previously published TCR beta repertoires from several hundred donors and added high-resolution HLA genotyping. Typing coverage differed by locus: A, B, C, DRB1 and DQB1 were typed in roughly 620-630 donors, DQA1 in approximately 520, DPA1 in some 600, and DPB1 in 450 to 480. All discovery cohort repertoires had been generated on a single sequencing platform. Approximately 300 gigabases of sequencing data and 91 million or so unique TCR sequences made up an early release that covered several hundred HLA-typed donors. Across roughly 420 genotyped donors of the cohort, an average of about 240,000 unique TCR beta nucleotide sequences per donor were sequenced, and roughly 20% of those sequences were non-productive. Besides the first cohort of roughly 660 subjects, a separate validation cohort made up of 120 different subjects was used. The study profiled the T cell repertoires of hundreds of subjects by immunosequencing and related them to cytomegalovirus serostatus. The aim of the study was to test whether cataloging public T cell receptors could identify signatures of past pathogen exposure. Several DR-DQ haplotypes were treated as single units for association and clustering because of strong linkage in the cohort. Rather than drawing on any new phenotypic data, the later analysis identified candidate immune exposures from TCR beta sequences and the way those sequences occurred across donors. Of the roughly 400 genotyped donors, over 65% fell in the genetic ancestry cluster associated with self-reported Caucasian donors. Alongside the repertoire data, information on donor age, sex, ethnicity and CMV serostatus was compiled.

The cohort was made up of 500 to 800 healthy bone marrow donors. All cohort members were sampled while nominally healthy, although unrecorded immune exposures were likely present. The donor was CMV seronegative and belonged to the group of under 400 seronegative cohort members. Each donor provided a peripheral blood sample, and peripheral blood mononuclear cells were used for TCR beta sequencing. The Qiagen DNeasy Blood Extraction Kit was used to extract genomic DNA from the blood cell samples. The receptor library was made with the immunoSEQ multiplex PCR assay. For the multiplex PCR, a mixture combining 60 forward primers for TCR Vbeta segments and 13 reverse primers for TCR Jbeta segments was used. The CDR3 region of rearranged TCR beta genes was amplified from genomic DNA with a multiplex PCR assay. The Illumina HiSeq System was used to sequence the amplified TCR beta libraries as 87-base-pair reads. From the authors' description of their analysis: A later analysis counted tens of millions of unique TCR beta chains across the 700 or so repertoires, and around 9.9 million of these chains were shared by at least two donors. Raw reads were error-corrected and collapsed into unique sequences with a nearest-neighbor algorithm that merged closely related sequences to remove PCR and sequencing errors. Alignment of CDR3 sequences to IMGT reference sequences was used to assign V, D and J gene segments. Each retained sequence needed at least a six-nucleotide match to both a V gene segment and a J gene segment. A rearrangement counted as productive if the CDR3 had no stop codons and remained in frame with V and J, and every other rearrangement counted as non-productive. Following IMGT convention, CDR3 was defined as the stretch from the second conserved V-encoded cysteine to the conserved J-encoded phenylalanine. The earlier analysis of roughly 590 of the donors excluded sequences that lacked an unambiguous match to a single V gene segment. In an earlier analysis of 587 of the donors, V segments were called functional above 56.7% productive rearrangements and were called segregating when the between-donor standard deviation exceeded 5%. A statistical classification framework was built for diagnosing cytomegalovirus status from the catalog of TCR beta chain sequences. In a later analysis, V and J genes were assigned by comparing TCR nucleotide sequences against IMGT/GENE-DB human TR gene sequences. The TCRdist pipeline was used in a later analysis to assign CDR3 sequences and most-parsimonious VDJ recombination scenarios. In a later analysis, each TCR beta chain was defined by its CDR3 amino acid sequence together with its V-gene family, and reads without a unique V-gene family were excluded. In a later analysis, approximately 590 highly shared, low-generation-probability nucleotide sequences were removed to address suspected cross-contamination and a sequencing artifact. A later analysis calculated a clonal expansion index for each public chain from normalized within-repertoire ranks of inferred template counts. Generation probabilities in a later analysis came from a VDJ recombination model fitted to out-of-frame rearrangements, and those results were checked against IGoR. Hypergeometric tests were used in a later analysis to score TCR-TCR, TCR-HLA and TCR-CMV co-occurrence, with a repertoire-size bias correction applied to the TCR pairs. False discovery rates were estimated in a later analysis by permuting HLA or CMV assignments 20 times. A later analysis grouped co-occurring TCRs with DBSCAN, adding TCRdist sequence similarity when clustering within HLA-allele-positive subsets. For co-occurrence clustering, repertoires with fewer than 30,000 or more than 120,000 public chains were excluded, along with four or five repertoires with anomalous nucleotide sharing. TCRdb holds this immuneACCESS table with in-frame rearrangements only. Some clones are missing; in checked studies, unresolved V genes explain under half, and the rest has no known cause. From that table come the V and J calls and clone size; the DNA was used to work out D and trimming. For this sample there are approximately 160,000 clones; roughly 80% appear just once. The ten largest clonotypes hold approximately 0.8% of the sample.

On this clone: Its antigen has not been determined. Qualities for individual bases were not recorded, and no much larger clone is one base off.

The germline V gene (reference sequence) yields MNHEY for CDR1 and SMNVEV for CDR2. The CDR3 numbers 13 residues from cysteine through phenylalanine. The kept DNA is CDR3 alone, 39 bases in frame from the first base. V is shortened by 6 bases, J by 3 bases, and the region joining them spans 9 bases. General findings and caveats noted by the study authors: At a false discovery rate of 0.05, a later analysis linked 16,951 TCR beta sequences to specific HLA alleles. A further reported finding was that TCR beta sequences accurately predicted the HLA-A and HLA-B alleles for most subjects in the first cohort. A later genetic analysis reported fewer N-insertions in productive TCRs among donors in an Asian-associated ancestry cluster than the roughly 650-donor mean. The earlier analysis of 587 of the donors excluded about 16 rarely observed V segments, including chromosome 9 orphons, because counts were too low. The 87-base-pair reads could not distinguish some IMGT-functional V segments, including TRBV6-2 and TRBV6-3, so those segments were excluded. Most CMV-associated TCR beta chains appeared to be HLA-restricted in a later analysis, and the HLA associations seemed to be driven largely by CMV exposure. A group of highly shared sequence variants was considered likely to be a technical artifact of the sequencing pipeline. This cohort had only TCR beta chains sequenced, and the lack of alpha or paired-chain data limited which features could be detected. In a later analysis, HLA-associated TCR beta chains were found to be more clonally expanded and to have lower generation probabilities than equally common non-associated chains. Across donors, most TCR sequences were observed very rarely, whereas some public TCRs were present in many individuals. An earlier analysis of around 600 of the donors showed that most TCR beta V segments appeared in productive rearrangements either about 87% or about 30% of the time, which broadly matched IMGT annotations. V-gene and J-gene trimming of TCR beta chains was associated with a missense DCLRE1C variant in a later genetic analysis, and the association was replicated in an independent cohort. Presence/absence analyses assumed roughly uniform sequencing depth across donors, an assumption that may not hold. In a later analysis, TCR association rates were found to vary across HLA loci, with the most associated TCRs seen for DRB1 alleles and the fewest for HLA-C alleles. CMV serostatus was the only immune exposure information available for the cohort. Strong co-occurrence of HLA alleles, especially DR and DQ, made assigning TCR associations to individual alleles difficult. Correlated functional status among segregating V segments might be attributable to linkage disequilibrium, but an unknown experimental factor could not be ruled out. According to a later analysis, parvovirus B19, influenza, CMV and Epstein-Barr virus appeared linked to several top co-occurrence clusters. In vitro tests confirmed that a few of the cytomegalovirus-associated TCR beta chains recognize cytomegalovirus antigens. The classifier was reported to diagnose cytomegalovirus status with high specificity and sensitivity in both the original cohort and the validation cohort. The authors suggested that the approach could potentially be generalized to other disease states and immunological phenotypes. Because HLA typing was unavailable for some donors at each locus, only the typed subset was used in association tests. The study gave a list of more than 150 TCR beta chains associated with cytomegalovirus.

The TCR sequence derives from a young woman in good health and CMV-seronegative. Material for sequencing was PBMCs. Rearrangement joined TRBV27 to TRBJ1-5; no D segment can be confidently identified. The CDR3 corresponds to CASSDTFNQPQHF. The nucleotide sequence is TGTGCCAGCAGCGACACTTTCAATCAGCCCCAGCATTTT.